The sample holds a few counts of the clone carrying this T cell receptor (beta chain). After removal of 5 bases from V and 2 bases from J, the junction contained 8 bases not matched to a gene. The CDR3 is 17 residues long. Per germline, CDR1 MNHNS and CDR2 SASEGT. The diagnoses drew upon clinical symptoms, serum thyroxine and TRAb, thyroid ultrasound and orbital computed tomography. The TCR beta CDR3 regions underwent amplification using RNA transcripts as the source. Primed by the HTBI set, a first-round RT-PCR was run on the TCR CDR3. TCRdb analysed the multiplex PCR reads with MiXCR anew, one entry per CDR3 protein. In the table there are 300,000 to 400,000 distinct CDR3 sequences, more than 11% of which are singletons. The sample originates from a study of T cells in Graves' hyperthyroidism and ophthalmopathy.

The chain carries TRBV6-1 and TRBJ2-7; 14 bases match TRBD2. The origin of this receptor is a woman aged 55-69 years with Graves' hyperthyroidism. The sample comprised blood. The CDR3 here is CASSSSGTSGRPYEQYF. CDR3 coding DNA: TGTGCCAGCAGTTCTTCCGGGACTAGCGGGAGACCCTACGAGCAGTACTTC.